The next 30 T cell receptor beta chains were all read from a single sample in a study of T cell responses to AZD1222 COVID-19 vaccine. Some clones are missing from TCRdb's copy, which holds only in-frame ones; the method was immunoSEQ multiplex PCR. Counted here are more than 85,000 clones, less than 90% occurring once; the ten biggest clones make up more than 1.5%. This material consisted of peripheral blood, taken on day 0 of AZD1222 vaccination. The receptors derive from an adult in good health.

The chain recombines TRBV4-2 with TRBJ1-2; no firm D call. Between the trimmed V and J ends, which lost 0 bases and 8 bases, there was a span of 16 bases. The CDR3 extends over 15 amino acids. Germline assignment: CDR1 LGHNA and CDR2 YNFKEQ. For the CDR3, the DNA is TGTGCCAGCAGCCAAGACCCCCAGGCCTCCTGGGGCTACACCTTC. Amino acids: CASSQDPQASWGYTF.

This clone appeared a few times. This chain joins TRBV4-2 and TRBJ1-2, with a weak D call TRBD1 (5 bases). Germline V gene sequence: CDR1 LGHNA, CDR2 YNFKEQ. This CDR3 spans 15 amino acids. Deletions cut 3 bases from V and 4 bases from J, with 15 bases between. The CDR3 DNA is TGTGCCAGCAGCCAGGGGCGCGGCGGTCCCTATGGCTACACCTTC. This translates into CASSQGRGGPYGYTF.

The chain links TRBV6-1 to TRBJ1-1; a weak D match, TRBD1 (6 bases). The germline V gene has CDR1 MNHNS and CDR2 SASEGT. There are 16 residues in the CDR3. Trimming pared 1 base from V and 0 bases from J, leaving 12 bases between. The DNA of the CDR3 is TGTGCCAGCAGTGAAGGCAGGGGTCGATTGAACACTGAAGCTTTCTTT. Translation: CASSEGRGRLNTEAFF.

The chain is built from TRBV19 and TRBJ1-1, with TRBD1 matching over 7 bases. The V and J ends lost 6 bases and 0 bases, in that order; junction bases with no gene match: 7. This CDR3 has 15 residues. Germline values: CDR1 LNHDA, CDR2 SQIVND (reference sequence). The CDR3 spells CASSLLTGMNTEAFF. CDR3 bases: TGTGCCAGTAGCCTGTTGACAGGGATGAACACTGAAGCTTTCTTT.

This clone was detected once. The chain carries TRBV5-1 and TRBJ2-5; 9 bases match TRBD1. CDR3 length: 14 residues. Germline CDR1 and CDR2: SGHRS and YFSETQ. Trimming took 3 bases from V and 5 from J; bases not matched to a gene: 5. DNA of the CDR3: TGCGCCAGCAGCTCACAGGGGGCGCGGGAGACCCAGTACTTC. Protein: CASSSQGARETQYF.

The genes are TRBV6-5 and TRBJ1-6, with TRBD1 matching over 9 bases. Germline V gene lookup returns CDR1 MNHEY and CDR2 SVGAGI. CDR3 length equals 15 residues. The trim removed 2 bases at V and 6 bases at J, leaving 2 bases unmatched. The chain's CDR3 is CASSYGGQGNSPLHF. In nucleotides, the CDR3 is TGTGCCAGCAGTTACGGGGGACAGGGTAATTCACCCCTCCACTTT.

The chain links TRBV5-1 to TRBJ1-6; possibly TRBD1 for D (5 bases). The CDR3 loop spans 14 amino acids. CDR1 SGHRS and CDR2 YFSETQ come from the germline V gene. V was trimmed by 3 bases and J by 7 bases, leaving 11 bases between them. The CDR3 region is CASSSGTRNSPLHF. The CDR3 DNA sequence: TGCGCCAGCAGCTCCGGGACGCGAAATTCACCCCTCCACTTT.

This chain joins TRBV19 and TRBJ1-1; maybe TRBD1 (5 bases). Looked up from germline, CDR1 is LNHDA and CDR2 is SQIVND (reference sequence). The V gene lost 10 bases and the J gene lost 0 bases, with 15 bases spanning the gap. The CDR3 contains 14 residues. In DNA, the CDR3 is TGTGCCACCCGGGGGGAAACCCTGAACACTGAAGCTTTCTTT. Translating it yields CATRGETLNTEAFF. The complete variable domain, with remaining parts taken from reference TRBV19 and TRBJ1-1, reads DGGITQSPKYLFRKEGQNVTLSCEQNLNHDAMYWYRQDPGQGLRLIYYSQIVNDFQKGDIAEGYSVSREKKESFPLTVTSAQKNPTAFYLCATRGETLNTEAFFGQGTRLTVV.

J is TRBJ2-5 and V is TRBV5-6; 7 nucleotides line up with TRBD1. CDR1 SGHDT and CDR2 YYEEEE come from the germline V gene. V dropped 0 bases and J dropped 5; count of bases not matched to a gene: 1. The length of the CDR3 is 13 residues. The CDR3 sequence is CASSLGQGETQYF. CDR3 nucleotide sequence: TGTGCCAGCAGCTTGGGACAGGGTGAGACCCAGTACTTC.

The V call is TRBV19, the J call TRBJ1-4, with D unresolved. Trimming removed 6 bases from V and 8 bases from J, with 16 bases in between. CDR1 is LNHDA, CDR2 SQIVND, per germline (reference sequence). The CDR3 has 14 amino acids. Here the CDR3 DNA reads TGTGCCAGTAGACTCTCCCGGAACGGGGAAAAACTGTTTTTT. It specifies CASRLSRNGEKLFF.

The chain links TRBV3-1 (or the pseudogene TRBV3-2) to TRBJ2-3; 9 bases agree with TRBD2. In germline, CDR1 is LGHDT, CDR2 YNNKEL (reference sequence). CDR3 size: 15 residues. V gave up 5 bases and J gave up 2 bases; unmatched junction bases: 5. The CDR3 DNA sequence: TGTGCCAGCAGCTCCCGACTAGCGGCCACAGATACGCAGTATTTT. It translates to CASSSRLAATDTQYF.

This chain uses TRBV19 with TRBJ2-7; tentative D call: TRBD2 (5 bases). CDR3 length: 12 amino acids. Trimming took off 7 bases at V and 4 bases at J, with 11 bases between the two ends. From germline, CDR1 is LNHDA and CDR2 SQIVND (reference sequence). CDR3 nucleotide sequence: TGTGCCAGTACGGCTGGAGGTTACGAGCAGTACTTC. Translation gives CASTAGGYEQYF. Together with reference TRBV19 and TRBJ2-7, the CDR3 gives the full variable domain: DGGITQSPKYLFRKEGQNVTLSCEQNLNHDAMYWYRQDPGQGLRLIYYSQIVNDFQKGDIAEGYSVSREKKESFPLTVTSAQKNPTAFYLCASTAGGYEQYFGPGTRLTVT.

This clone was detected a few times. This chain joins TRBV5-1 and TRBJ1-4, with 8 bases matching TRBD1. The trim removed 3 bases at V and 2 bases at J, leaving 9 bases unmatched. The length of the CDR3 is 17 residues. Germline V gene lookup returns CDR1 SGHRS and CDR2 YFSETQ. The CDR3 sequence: CASSSDRGSWTNEKLFF. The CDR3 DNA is TGCGCCAGCAGCTCTGACAGGGGCTCCTGGACTAATGAAAAACTGTTTTTT.

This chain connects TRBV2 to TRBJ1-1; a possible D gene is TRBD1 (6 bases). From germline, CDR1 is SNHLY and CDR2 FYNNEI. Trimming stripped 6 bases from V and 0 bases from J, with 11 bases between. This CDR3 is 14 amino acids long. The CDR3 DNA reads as TGTGCCAGCAGGACAGGCTACATGAACACTGAAGCTTTCTTT. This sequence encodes CASRTGYMNTEAFF.

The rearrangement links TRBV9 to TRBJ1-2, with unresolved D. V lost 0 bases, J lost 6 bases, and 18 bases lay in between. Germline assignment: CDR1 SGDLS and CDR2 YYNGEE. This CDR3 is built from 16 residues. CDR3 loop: CASSVDPNSFWDGYTF. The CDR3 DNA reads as TGTGCCAGCAGCGTAGATCCCAATTCGTTTTGGGATGGCTACACCTTC.

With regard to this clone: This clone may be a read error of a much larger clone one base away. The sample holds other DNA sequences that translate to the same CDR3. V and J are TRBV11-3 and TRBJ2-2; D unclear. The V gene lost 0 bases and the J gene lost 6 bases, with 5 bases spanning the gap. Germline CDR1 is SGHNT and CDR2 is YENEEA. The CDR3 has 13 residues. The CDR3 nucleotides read TGTGCCAGCAGCTTAGAGGGTGCCGGGGAGCTGTTTTTT. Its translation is CASSLEGAGELFF. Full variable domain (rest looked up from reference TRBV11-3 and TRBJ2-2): EAGVVQSPRYKIIEKKQPVAFWCNPISGHNTLYWYLQNLGQGPELLIRYENEEAVDDSQLPKDRFSAERLKGVDSTLKIQPAELGDSAVYLCASSLEGAGELFFGEGSRLTVL.

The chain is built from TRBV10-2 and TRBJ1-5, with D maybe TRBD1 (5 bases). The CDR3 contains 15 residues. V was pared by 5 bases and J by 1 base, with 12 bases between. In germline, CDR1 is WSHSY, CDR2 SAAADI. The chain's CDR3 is CASSTQGQSNQPQHF. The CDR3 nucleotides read TGCGCCAGCAGTACTCAGGGTCAAAGCAATCAGCCCCAGCATTTT.

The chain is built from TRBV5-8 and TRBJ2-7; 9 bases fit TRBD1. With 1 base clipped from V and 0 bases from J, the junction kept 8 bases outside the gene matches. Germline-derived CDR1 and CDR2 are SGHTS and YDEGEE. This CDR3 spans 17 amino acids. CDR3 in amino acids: CASSLQGQGPYSYEQYF. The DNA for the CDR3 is TGTGCCAGCAGCTTGCAGGGACAGGGACCATACTCCTACGAGCAGTACTTC.

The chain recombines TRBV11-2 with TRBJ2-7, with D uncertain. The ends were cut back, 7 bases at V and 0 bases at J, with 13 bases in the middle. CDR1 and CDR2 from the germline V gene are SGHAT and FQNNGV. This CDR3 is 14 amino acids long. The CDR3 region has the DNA TGTGCCAGCACCCCTGGTCCAAGCTCCTACGAGCAGTACTTC. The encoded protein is CASTPGPSSYEQYF.

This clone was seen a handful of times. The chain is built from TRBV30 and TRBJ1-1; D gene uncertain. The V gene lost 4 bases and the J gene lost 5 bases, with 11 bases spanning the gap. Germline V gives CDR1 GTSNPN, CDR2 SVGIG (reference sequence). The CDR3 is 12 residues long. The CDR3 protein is CAWNLRRTEAFF. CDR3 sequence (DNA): TGTGCCTGGAACCTCAGGAGAACTGAAGCTTTCTTT.

For the CDR3, the DNA is TGTGCCAGTAGTACTGGGACCTCTGGAAACACCATATATTTT. This codes for CASSTGTSGNTIYF. V is TRBV19 and J is TRBJ1-3, with D possibly being TRBD1 (5 bases). Trimming pared 4 bases from V and 0 bases from J, leaving 7 bases between. The CDR3 spans 14 residues. Per germline, CDR1 LNHDA and CDR2 SQIVND (reference sequence).

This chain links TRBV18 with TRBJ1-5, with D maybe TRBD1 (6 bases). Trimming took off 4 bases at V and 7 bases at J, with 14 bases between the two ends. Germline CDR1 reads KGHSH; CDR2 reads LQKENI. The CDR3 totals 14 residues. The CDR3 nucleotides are TGTGCCAGCTCACAACAGGGTGATGGGCAGCCCCAGCATTTT. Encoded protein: CASSQQGDGQPQHF.

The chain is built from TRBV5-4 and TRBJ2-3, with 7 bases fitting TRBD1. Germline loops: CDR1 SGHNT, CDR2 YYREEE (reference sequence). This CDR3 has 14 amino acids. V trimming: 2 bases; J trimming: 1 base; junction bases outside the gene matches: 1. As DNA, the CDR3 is TGTGCCAGCAGCTTTGACAGGGGCACAGATACGCAGTATTTT. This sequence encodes CASSFDRGTDTQYF.

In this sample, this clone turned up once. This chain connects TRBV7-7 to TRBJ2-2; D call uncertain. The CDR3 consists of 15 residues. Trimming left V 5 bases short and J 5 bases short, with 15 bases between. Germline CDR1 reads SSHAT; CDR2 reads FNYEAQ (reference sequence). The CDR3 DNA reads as TGTGCCAGCAGCCCCTCTAAGATTGGAACCGGGGAGCTGTTTTTT. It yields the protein CASSPSKIGTGELFF.

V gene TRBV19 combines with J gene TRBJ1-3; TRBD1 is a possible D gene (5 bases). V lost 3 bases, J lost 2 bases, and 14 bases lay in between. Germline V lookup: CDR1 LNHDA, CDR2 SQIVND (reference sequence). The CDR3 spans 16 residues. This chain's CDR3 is CASSIPSMTAGNTIYF. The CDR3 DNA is TGTGCCAGTAGTATTCCCTCTATGACAGCTGGAAACACCATATATTTT.

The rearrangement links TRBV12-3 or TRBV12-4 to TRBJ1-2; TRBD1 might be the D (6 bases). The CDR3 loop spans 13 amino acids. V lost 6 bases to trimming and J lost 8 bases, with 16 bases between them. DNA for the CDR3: TGTGCCAGCAGCCCAACAGGGTTCTCGGGCTACACCTTC. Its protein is CASSPTGFSGYTF.

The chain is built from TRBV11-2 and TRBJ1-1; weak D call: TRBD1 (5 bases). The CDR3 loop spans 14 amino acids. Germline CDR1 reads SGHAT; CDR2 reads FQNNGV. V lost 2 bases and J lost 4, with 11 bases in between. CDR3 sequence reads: CASSLIRGSTEAFF. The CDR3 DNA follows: TGTGCCAGCAGCTTAATAAGGGGCAGCACTGAAGCTTTCTTT. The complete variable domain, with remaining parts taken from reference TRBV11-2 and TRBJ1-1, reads EAGVAQSPRYKIIEKRQSVAFWCNPISGHATLYWYQQILGQGPKLLIQFQNNGVVDDSQLPKDRFSAERLKGVDSTLKIQPAKLEDSAVYLCASSLIRGSTEAFFGQGTRLTVV.

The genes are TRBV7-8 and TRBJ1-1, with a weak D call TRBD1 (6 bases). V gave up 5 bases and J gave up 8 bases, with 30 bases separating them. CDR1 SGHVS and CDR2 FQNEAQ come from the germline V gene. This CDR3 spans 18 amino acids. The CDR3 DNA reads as TGTGCCAGCAGCCCCTGGACCGGGGTGCTAGCAGGGGCGACCGAAGCTTTCTTT. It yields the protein CASSPWTGVLAGATEAFF.

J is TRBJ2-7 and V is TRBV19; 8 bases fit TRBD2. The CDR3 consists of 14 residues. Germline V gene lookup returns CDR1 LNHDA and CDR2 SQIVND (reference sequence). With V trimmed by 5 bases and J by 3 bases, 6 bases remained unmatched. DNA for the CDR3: TGTGCCAGTAGTGCTGCGGGACTAGTCTACGAGCAGTACTTC. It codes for CASSAAGLVYEQYF.

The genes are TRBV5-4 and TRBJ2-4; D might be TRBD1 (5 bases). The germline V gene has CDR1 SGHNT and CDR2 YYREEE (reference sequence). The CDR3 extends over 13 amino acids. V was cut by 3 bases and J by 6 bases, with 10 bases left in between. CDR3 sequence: CASSSRQRNIQYF. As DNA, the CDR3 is TGTGCCAGCAGCTCCCGACAGAGAAACATTCAGTACTTC.